Listed here are 11 T cell receptor beta chains from one sample, sequenced in a study of cytomegalovirus exposure and HLA in healthy donors. A multiplex PCR was run with 60 Vbeta primers and 13 Jbeta primers. Profiling relied on immunoSEQ multiplex PCR, and the TCRdb table lists in-frame clones only, not all of them. The sample records about 98,000 clones, more than 60% being singletons. Sequencing was carried out using PBMCs. These receptors were obtained from a man aged 45 to 65 in good health and CMV-seronegative.

This sequence joins TRBV6-1 and TRBJ1-3, with 9 nucleotides matching TRBD1. This CDR3 region has 14 residues. Germline V gives CDR1 MNHNS, CDR2 SASEGT. J was trimmed by 4 bases and V by 8 bases; bases with no gene match: 6. The CDR3 nucleotides are TGTGCCAGCCGTCTCGGGACAGGGGGAAACACCATATATTTT. Protein: CASRLGTGGNTIYF.

J is TRBJ2-3 and V is TRBV7-6; possible D gene TRBD1, 6 bases. The ends were cut back, 5 bases at V and 4 bases at J, with 16 bases in the middle. Germline assignment: CDR1 SGHVS and CDR2 FNYEAQ. The CDR3 has 15 amino acids. For the CDR3, the DNA is TGTGCCAGCAGCAATACTAACAGGGCCTCAGATACGCAGTATTTT. Encoded protein: CASSNTNRASDTQYF.

This clone was seen a single time. The V gene is TRBV28, the J gene TRBJ1-4; no reliable D call. This CDR3 spans 14 amino acids. Germline loops: CDR1 MDHEN, CDR2 SYDVKM. Trimming took 6 bases from V and 2 from J, leaving 10 bases between them. The CDR3 reads CASSFAGTNEKLFF. CDR3 DNA: TGTGCCAGCAGCTTTGCCGGGACTAATGAAAAACTGTTTTTT. Drawing the rest from reference TRBV28 and TRBJ1-4, the complete variable domain is DVKVTQSSRYLVKRTGEKVFLECVQDMDHENMFWYRQDPGLGLRLIYFSYDVKMKEKGDIPEGYSVSREKKERFSLILESASTNQTSMYLCASSFAGTNEKLFFGSGTQLSVL.

J is TRBJ2-7 and V is TRBV27, with D perhaps TRBD1 (5 bases). V gave up 6 bases and J gave up 6 bases, with 15 bases separating them. Germline CDR1 MNHEY, CDR2 SMNVEV (reference sequence). This CDR3 region has 13 residues. CDR3 in DNA: TGTGCCAGCAGGAAGGACATCGGTCCCGAGCAGTACTTC. It encodes CASRKDIGPEQYF.

This clone was seen more than once but under ten times. The chain joins TRBV6-4 to TRBJ2-3; 12 nucleotides agree with TRBD2. The CDR3 is made up of 15 amino acids. The trim removed 3 bases at V and 4 bases at J, leaving 2 bases unmatched. Germline V gene lookup returns CDR1 MRHNA and CDR2 SNTAGT. CDR3 region: CASSETSGSADTQYF. The CDR3 DNA reads as TGTGCCAGCAGTGAGACTAGCGGGAGTGCAGATACGCAGTATTTT.

This chain links TRBV18 with TRBJ2-1; 7 positions agree with TRBD2. The junction had 11 bases not matched to a gene; V was cut back by 3 bases and J by 6 bases. The V gene's germline CDR1 is KGHSH and CDR2 LQKENI. The CDR3 loop spans 16 amino acids. The DNA of the CDR3 is TGTGCCAGCTCACCGTCAACGGGGGGAAAGACCAATGAGCAGTTCTTC. Amino acids: CASSPSTGGKTNEQFF.

The chain joins TRBV7-2 to TRBJ1-4, with a tentative D call TRBD1 (6 bases). Germline-derived CDR1 and CDR2 are SGHTA and FQGNSA. This CDR3 is 15 amino acids long. The V gene lost 5 bases and the J gene lost 7 bases, with 17 bases spanning the gap. The chain's CDR3 is CASSEQGEWVEKLFF. CDR3 in DNA: TGTGCCAGCAGCGAACAGGGAGAGTGGGTTGAAAAACTGTTTTTT. The complete variable domain, with remaining parts taken from reference TRBV7-2 and TRBJ1-4, reads GAGVSQSPSNKVTEKGKDVELRCDPISGHTALYWYRQSLGQGLEFLIYFQGNSAPDKSGLPSDRFSAERTGGSVSTLTIQRTQQEDSAVYLCASSEQGEWVEKLFFGSGTQLSVL.

The V gene is TRBV12-2, the J gene TRBJ2-7; no DNA check was done on the table's D call, TRBD1. TRBV12-2 is noted as a pseudogene. This CDR3 has 17 amino acids. The chain's CDR3 is CASRLAWTGPSSYEQYF. The CDR3 DNA reads as TGTGCAAGTCGCTTAGCCTGGACAGGGCCGAGCTCCTACGAGCAGTACTTC.

This sequence joins TRBV5-4 and TRBJ1-1, with D possibly TRBD1 on 5 matching bases. The length of the CDR3 is 15 residues. Germline lookup yields CDR1 SGHNT and CDR2 YYREEE (reference sequence). V lost 0 bases and J 9 bases, leaving 18 bases between the germline ends. The DNA of the CDR3 is TGTGCCAGCAGCTTGGCCGAGGAGGGGCTGAATAAAGCTTTCTTT. As protein: CASSLAEEGLNKAFF.

The chain recombines TRBV5-1 with TRBJ1-3; possibly TRBD1 for D (6 bases). Germline-derived CDR1 and CDR2 are SGHRS and YFSETQ. The V and J ends lost 2 bases and 0 bases respectively, with 9 bases between them. The CDR3 runs to 15 residues. CDR3 nucleotide sequence: TGCGCCAGCAGCTTTGGGGGCATCTCTGGAAACACCATATATTTT. Its protein is CASSFGGISGNTIYF.

The CDR3 spells CASSPPGGTNTEAFF. The CDR3 bases are TGTGCCAGCAGTCCTCCAGGGGGCACGAACACTGAAGCTTTCTTT. The rearrangement links TRBV28 to TRBJ1-1; 8 bases match TRBD1. J was trimmed by 1 base and V by 5 bases; bases with no gene match: 6. Germline V gene lookup returns CDR1 MDHEN and CDR2 SYDVKM. This CDR3 is built from 15 residues.